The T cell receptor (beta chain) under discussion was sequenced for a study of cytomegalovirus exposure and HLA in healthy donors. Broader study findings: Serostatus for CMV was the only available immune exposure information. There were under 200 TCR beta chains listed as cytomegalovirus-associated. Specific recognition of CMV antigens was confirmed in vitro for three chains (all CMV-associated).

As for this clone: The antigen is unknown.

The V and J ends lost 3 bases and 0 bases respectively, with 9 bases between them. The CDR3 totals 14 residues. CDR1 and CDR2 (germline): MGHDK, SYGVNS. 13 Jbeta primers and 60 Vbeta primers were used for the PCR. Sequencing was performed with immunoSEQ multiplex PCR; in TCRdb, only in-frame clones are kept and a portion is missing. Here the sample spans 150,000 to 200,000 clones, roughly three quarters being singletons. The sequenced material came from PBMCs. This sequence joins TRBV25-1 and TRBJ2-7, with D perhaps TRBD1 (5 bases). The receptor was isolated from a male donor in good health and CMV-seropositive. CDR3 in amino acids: CASSDYRISYEQYF. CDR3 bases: TGTGCCAGCAGTGATTACAGGATCTCCTACGAGCAGTACTTC.